The sequence of this T cell receptor (beta chain) was determined in a study of tissue T cells after allogeneic stem cell transplantation. With respect to this clone: Its target is not known.

The repertoire was sequenced with immunoSEQ multiplex PCR; TCRdb's copy has only in-frame clones and lacks some. The sample shows around 40,000 clones, roughly 92% of them seen only once. Points from the study as a whole: Only a limited share of tissue TCRs appeared in blood or spleen. Motif-based clustering found tissue-specific repertoire signatures shared across patients, though few clones were shared.

This specimen consisted of blood, obtained before transplantation. This clonotype originated in a woman aged 35 to 75 who later had graft-versus-host disease after an allogeneic stem cell transplant.

As DNA, the CDR3 is TGTGCCAGCAGCTCTTCGATTGGCTACGAGCAGTACTTC. Protein sequence: CASSSSIGYEQYF. The rearrangement joins TRBV7-8 to TRBJ2-7; no clear D. In germline, CDR1 is SGHVS, CDR2 FQNEAQ. There are 13 residues in the CDR3. V lost 4 bases to trimming and J lost 3 bases, with 10 bases between them.